This entry is about one T cell receptor beta chain. The source of the sample is a study of blood T cell repertoires in COVID-19. Study details: Italy, Spain and the United States were the sources of the convalescent and acute COVID-19 samples. Nucleic acid was either cDNA or gDNA, and it came from T cells, B-cell-depleted T cells, or PBMCs.

In the original workflow: Reference gene primer amplification gave nucleated cell count estimates. TCRdb keeps only in-frame clones here, not all; method: immunoSEQ multiplex PCR. Clone size and the V and J calls come from that table; the DNA yielded D and trimming. The sample lists around 400,000 clones, around 92% occurring once. The V and J ends lost 3 bases and 5 bases respectively, with 17 bases between them. The germline V gene encodes CDR1 SNHLY and CDR2 FYNNEI. The CDR3 loop spans 16 amino acids. This TCR was sampled from a man aged 35-49 years with acute or convalescent COVID-19. Sequenced input: peripheral blood. This chain connects TRBV2 to TRBJ2-1; D gene ambiguous. The CDR3 DNA reads TGTGCCAGCAGTGATTGGAGTAGTCATAAGGACAATGAGCAGTTCTTC. It yields the protein CASSDWSSHKDNEQFF.